The clone carrying this T cell receptor beta chain showed up many times. Its antigen is as yet unknown. Preparing the TCRbeta library involved the use of unique molecular identifiers. TCRdb redid the calling of the PCR reads with MiXCR, one entry per CDR3 protein. Among over 450,000 distinct CDR3 sequences listed, under 12% were seen once. The data are from a study of T-cell reconstitution after alpha-beta-depleted transplantation in children. Regarding the study as a whole: After transplant, high TCRbeta diversity at day 60 in some patients arose from surviving recipient T cells and thymic progenitors. Expanded clones from the graft, numbering several hundred, reportedly supplied alpha-beta T cells about two months after transplant. T-cell counts and diversity at one year following transplant were attributed mainly to newly produced T cells.

The sequence was obtained from a child between 2 and 9 years old with inherited bone marrow failure, due to receive a stem cell transplant. Specimen: PBMCs, collected before TCRalphabeta/CD19-depleted stem cell transplant.

The CDR3 DNA follows: TGCAGCGTTGAAGGGAACGGAAACACCATATATTTT. Protein product: CSVEGNGNTIYF. V gene TRBV29-1 combines with J gene TRBJ1-3; D is uncertain. From germline, CDR1 is SQVTM and CDR2 ANQGSEA. V was cut by 1 base and J by 4 bases, with 5 bases left in between. The CDR3 spans 12 residues.